Following are 22 T cell receptor beta chains from one sample sequenced in a study of blood T cell repertoires in COVID-19. Data came from immunoSEQ multiplex PCR; TCRdb stores just in-frame clones and leaves some out. The sample carries about 300,000 clones, roughly 86% recorded once. The source material was PBMCs or T cells enriched from blood (not recorded which). These receptor sequences come from a woman aged 45-59 years who had been exposed to COVID-19.

The rearrangement links TRBV3-1 (or the pseudogene TRBV3-2) to TRBJ1-2, with 7 bases that match TRBD1. The CDR3 has 14 amino acids. With V trimmed by 6 bases and J by 4 bases, 8 bases remained unmatched. CDR1 and CDR2 (germline): LGHDT, YNNKEL (reference sequence). The CDR3 region has the DNA TGTGCCAGCAGTCGGCAACAGGGGCCCTATGGCTACACCTTC. Encoded protein: CASSRQQGPYGYTF.

The rearrangement uses TRBV4-1 and TRBJ1-2, with D uncertain. CDR3 size: 14 residues. CDR1 is MGHRA and CDR2 is YSYEKL in the germline V gene. The V and J ends lost 0 bases and 7 bases respectively, with 12 bases between them. DNA for the CDR3: TGCGCCAGCAGCCAAGAGGGCCCGGTTTCTGGCTACACCTTC. Residues: CASSQEGPVSGYTF.

The chain employs TRBV28 and TRBJ1-4; unclear D gene. The ends were cut back, 4 bases at V and 8 bases at J, with 17 bases in the middle. Germline lookup yields CDR1 MDHEN and CDR2 SYDVKM. This CDR3 has 15 amino acids. The CDR3 nucleotides read TGTGCCAGCAGTTCTTTAGGTGAGGTCGGCGAAAAACTGTTTTTT. It encodes CASSSLGEVGEKLFF.

The sample holds one count of this clone. The chain carries TRBV5-1 and TRBJ2-2, with 10 bases lining up with TRBD1. Looked up from germline, CDR1 is SGHRS and CDR2 is YFSETQ. The V gene end was trimmed by 5 bases and the J gene end by 7 bases; junction bases not matched to a gene: 8. CDR3 length: 15 residues. The CDR3 DNA sequence: TGCGCCAGCAGTTCGACAGGGGGCGACGTCGGGGAGCTGTTTTTT. This translates into CASSSTGGDVGELFF.

J is TRBJ2-1 and V is TRBV7-9; 13 nucleotides line up with TRBD2. V lost 5 bases, J lost 4 bases, and 5 bases stayed unmatched. From germline, CDR1 is SEHNR and CDR2 FQNEAQ (reference sequence). The CDR3 spans 16 residues. The CDR3 nucleotides read TGTGCCAGCAGCCGAGGACTAGCGGGGGCTTACAATGAGCAGTTCTTC. The encoded protein is CASSRGLAGAYNEQFF. Full variable domain (remainder filled in from reference TRBV7-9 and TRBJ2-1): DTGVSQNPRHKITKRGQNVTFRCDPISEHNRLYWYRQTLGQGPEFLTYFQNEAQLEKSRLLSDRFSAERPKGSFSTLEIQRTEQGDSAMYLCASSRGLAGAYNEQFFGPGTRLTVL.

V is TRBV2 and J is TRBJ1-3, with a weak D call TRBD1 (5 bases). V lost 4 bases and J lost 4, with 11 bases in between. Germline V lookup: CDR1 SNHLY, CDR2 FYNNEI. The CDR3 extends over 14 amino acids. CDR3 bases: TGTGCCAGCAGTGCTGGGGGGATCGGAAACACCATATATTTT. Translation: CASSAGGIGNTIYF.

This rearrangement joins TRBV7-2 to TRBJ1-1; D may be TRBD1 (6 bases). The CDR3 is 14 residues long. CDR1 and CDR2 (germline): SGHTA, FQGNSA. Trimming took off 3 bases at V and 0 bases at J, with 8 bases between the two ends. CDR3 sequence reads: CASSFTGMNTEAFF. The DNA of the CDR3 is TGTGCCAGCAGCTTTACAGGGATGAACACTGAAGCTTTCTTT. Supplemented by reference TRBV7-2 and TRBJ1-1, the full variable domain reads GAGVSQSPSNKVTEKGKDVELRCDPISGHTALYWYRQSLGQGLEFLIYFQGNSAPDKSGLPSDRFSAERTGGSVSTLTIQRTQQEDSAVYLCASSFTGMNTEAFFGQGTRLTVV.

The chain couples TRBV5-1 to TRBJ2-2, with a possible D match to TRBD1 (5 bases). This CDR3 is built from 14 residues. V gave up 1 base and J gave up 5 bases, with 9 bases separating them. Germline CDR1 and CDR2: SGHRS and YFSETQ. Here the CDR3 reads CASSLTRVTGELFF. CDR3 nucleotides: TGCGCCAGCAGCTTGACCAGGGTAACCGGGGAGCTGTTTTTT. The whole variable domain, remainder taken from reference TRBV5-1 and TRBJ2-2, is KAGVTQTPRYLIKTRGQQVTLSCSPISGHRSVSWYQQTPGQGLQFLFEYFSETQRNKGNFPGRFSGRQFSNSRSEMNVSTLELGDSALYLCASSLTRVTGELFFGEGSRLTVL.

This clone was recorded only once. The gene calls are TRBV9 and TRBJ2-1; D ambiguous. This CDR3 contains 14 residues. Trimming stripped 0 bases from V and 6 bases from J, with 10 bases between. Germline-derived CDR1 and CDR2 are SGDLS and YYNGEE. Here the CDR3 reads CASSVDLGLNEQFF. The CDR3 DNA follows: TGTGCCAGCAGCGTAGATCTAGGCCTCAATGAGCAGTTCTTC.

V usage is TRBV5-5 and J usage is TRBJ2-7, with TRBD1 matching over 7 bases. Per the germline V gene, CDR1 is SGHKS and CDR2 is YYEKEE (reference sequence). V lost 4 bases and J lost 3; bases outside the gene matches: 19. CDR3 length: 18 amino acids. DNA for the CDR3: TGTGCCAGCAGCCAAGAACGGGACAGACTTTTCCCGGACTACGAGCAGTACTTC. This codes for CASSQERDRLFPDYEQYF.

V usage is TRBV5-1 and J usage is TRBJ2-1; maybe TRBD2 (7 bases). The ends were cut back, 4 bases at V and 4 bases at J, with 15 bases in the middle. Germline assignment: CDR1 SGHRS and CDR2 YFSETQ. This CDR3 comprises 15 residues. The DNA of the CDR3 is TGCGCCAGCAGCCCGGTGGGGGGGGCATACAATGAGCAGTTCTTC. Translation gives CASSPVGGAYNEQFF.

The V call is TRBV28, the J call TRBJ2-2; 11 positions agree with TRBD2. Germline values: CDR1 MDHEN, CDR2 SYDVKM. The CDR3 covers 18 residues. V lost 1 base, J lost 5 bases, and 9 bases stayed unmatched. CDR3: CASSLLVAGGPRTGELFF. The CDR3 DNA follows: TGTGCCAGCAGTTTATTGGTAGCGGGGGGGCCCAGAACCGGGGAGCTGTTTTTT.

This clone has just one count. This chain joins TRBV12-3 or TRBV12-4 and TRBJ2-7; possible D gene TRBD1, 6 bases. This CDR3 contains 13 residues. V shed 6 bases and J shed 2 bases, with 11 bases lying between them. CDR3 DNA: TGTGCCAGCAGCCTACAGGGACCCTACGAGCAGTACTTC. Its translation: CASSLQGPYEQYF.

This clone was counted between two and nine times. The rearrangement uses TRBV28 and TRBJ1-2; a weak D match, TRBD1 (6 bases). This CDR3 contains 12 residues. The germline V gene has CDR1 MDHEN and CDR2 SYDVKM. Trimming took 8 bases from V and 7 from J, leaving 14 bases between them. The CDR3 reads CASGKQGRGYTF. For the CDR3, the DNA is TGTGCCAGCGGAAAACAGGGTCGTGGCTACACCTTC.

The chain recombines TRBV6-5 with TRBJ2-1, with 9 bases matching TRBD2. Trimming cost V 6 bases and J 6 bases; bases outside gene matches: 6. Per the germline V gene, CDR1 is MNHEY and CDR2 is SVGAGI. The CDR3 consists of 14 residues. CDR3 protein: CASSFSGGLNEQFF. The DNA of the CDR3 is TGTGCCAGCAGCTTTAGCGGGGGCCTCAATGAGCAGTTCTTC.

The chain recombines TRBV27 with TRBJ1-4, with D maybe TRBD1 (6 bases). Germline V lookup: CDR1 MNHEY, CDR2 SMNVEV (reference sequence). This CDR3 comprises 18 residues. The V and J ends lost 8 bases and 2 bases respectively, with 24 bases between them. The CDR3 DNA sequence: TGTGCCAGCCCTACTCCAGGGGTCGGTAATCGTACTAATGAAAAACTGTTTTTT. It translates to CASPTPGVGNRTNEKLFF.

This clone has a single count. The chain is built from TRBV11-3 and TRBJ2-5; TRBD1 matches 8 bases. The CDR3 length is 14 residues. Germline-derived CDR1 and CDR2 are SGHNT and YENEEA. V lost 5 bases and J lost 2; bases outside the gene matches: 4. The CDR3 is CASSKTGDQETQYF. The CDR3 DNA is TGTGCCAGCAGCAAGACAGGGGATCAAGAGACCCAGTACTTC.

The chain carries TRBV6-5 and TRBJ1-2; 7 bases agree with TRBD1. V was pared by 7 bases and J by 7 bases, with 3 bases of the junction left unmatched. The CDR3 runs to 11 residues. Germline V gene lookup returns CDR1 MNHEY and CDR2 SVGAGI. The CDR3 DNA sequence: TGTGCCAGCAAAACAGGGGTTGGCTACACCTTC. Translated, it gives CASKTGVGYTF.

This chain's CDR3 is CATRPLPGLAGEETQYF. CDR3 nucleotides: TGTGCCACTCGACCCCTTCCGGGACTAGCGGGTGAAGAGACCCAGTACTTC. The V and J genes are TRBV27 and TRBJ2-5, with TRBD2 matching 12 bases. CDR3 size: 17 residues. Germline assignment: CDR1 MNHEY and CDR2 SMNVEV (reference sequence). V trimming: 10 bases; J trimming: 3 bases; junction bases outside the gene matches: 15.

The V gene is TRBV19, the J gene TRBJ1-2, with D maybe TRBD1 (6 bases). Germline CDR1 and CDR2: LNHDA and SQIVND (reference sequence). With 6 bases removed from V and 0 bases from J, the gap between germline ends came to 23 bases. The CDR3 length is 18 residues. The CDR3 bases are TGTGCCAGTAGGAATCAAACCGGGACACGGAGCGCTAACTATGGCTACACCTTC. Translation gives CASRNQTGTRSANYGYTF.

The chain is built from TRBV7-9 and TRBJ1-1; D unresolved. This CDR3 has 15 residues. CDR1 is SEHNR and CDR2 is FQNEAQ in the germline V gene (reference sequence). Trimming pared 3 bases from V and 3 bases from J, leaving 14 bases between. CDR3 coding DNA: TGTGCCAGCAGCTTGCTAGAGTCACGGGACACTGAAGCTTTCTTT. Protein product: CASSLLESRDTEAFF.

The chain couples TRBV15 to TRBJ2-5, with D possibly matching TRBD2 (7 bases). Germline loops: CDR1 LNHNV, CDR2 YYDKDF (reference sequence). V lost 1 base, J lost 5 bases, and 11 bases lay in between. The CDR3 length is 14 residues. CDR3 bases: TGTGCCACCAGCAGAGGACGGGGGGCGGAGACCCAGTACTTC. It yields the protein CATSRGRGAETQYF.